Listed below are T cell receptor beta chains from one sample, sequenced in a study of T cell repertoires in cytomegalovirus infection. TCRdb reanalysed the reads using MiXCR and keeps one entry per CDR3 protein. The data contain approximately 730,000 distinct CDR3 sequences, 29% of them singletons. No antigens are known for them. The specimen was cultured CD8+ T cells from PBMCs, collected from culture after CMV antigen stimulation. The origin of the receptors is a human donor in good health (CMV status not recorded). Some clones in this sample may be carry-over from other donors' samples. Each CDR3 is given with its conserved first and last residue. The order of the fields is clone size, CDR3 length, V gene, J gene, D gene, CDR3 protein, CDR3 DNA. A D gene is named only where the DNA matches it firmly. Size tells how often a clone was seen (once, few, many) or the class of an expanded clone, and some rows leave it out.

size: few; length: 14; V: TRBV12-3/TRBV12-4; J: TRBJ2-7; D: .; CDR3: CASSLGGPAREQYF; DNA: TGTGCCAGCAGTTTAGGGGGACCGGCTCGGGAGCAGTACTTC
size: few; length: 14; V: TRBV4-1; J: TRBJ2-5; D: .; CDR3: CASSQEPPPETQYF; DNA: TGCGCCAGCAGCCAAGAACCCCCCCCGGAGACCCAGTACTTC
size: once; length: 15; V: TRBV27; J: TRBJ1-4; D: TRBD1; CDR3: CASSLTTGGNEKLFF; DNA: TGTGCCAGCAGTTTAACAACAGGGGGGAATGAAAAACTGTTTTTT
size: few; length: 12; V: TRBV2; J: TRBJ2-2; D: .; CDR3: CASTYYTGELFF; DNA: TGTGCCAGCACTTATTACACCGGGGAGCTGTTTTTT
size: .; length: 17; V: TRBV28; J: TRBJ1-1; D: TRBD1; CDR3: CASTKINRDRGITEAFF; DNA: TGTGCCAGCACCAAAATAAATCGGGACAGGGGGATCACTGAAGCTTTCTTT
size: few; length: 13; V: TRBV7-6; J: TRBJ1-2; D: .; CDR3: CASSPHANYGYTF; DNA: TGTGCCAGCAGTCCCCACGCTAACTATGGCTACACCTTC
size: .; length: 13; V: TRBV6-2/TRBV6-3; J: TRBJ1-5; D: .; CDR3: CASSGSPRRPQHF; DNA: TGTGCCAGCTCCGGAAGCCCGAGAAGGCCCCAGCATTTT
size: .; length: 14; V: TRBV3-1; J: TRBJ1-2; D: TRBD1; CDR3: CASSQEGTGFGYTF; DNA: TGTGCCAGCAGCCAAGAGGGGACAGGGTTTGGCTACACCTTC
size: .; length: 14; V: TRBV12-3/TRBV12-4; J: TRBJ1-1; D: .; CDR3: CASRTRERNTEAFF; DNA: TGTGCCAGCAGGACCAGGGAAAGGAACACTGAAGCTTTCTTT
size: .; length: 13; V: TRBV3-1; J: TRBJ1-1; D: .; CDR3: CASSQDWGDEAFF; DNA: TGTGCCAGCAGCCAAGATTGGGGCGATGAAGCTTTCTTT